These T cell receptor beta chains were read from a single sample in a study of cytotoxic CD8 clonotypes in ibrutinib-treated CLL. Sequenced by immunoSEQ multiplex PCR; TCRdb stores in-frame clones only, minus some. This table holds approximately 280,000 clones, roughly 76% found once. Sequenced material: PBMCs, taken at disease progression, from a patient treated with ibrutinib. The receptor source for this set is a human donor with chronic lymphocytic leukemia. The CDR3 runs from the conserved cysteine through the conserved F or W. The D gene is left open where the match is weak. Clone size is not always given. Where it is, it says once, few, many or a class for expanded clones.

j_gene | d_gene | v_gene | abundance | CDR3nt | CDR3aa
TRBJ2-6 | - | TRBV27 | - | TGTGCCAGCAGTCCCGCCCGAGGGGGCTCTGGGGCCAACGTCCTGACTTTC | CASSPARGGSGANVLTF
TRBJ2-7 | - | TRBV7-7 | - | TGTGCCAGCAGCTTAGGACCATCCTACGAGCAGTACTTC | CASSLGPSYEQYF
TRBJ1-1 | TRBD1 | TRBV11-3 | - | TGTGCCAGCAGCTCTGGACAGGGGAACACTGAAGCTTTCTTT | CASSSGQGNTEAFF
TRBJ1-4 | - | TRBV7-3 | few | TGTGCCAGCAGCTTAGGTCCAGGGGCACTTGAAAAACTGTTTTTT | CASSLGPGALEKLFF
TRBJ1-4 | - | TRBV5-1 | - | TGCGCCAGCAGCTTGGTTGCAACTAATGAAAAACTGTTTTTT | CASSLVATNEKLFF
TRBJ2-1 | - | TRBV7-9 | - | TGTGCCAGCAGCTTAAGACTTGCCAATGACTACAATGAGCAGTTCTTC | CASSLRLANDYNEQFF
TRBJ2-7 | TRBD2 | TRBV11-2 | - | TGTGCCAGCAGCCTCGGGACTAGCGGGAGTTGGAAAAACGAGCAGTACTTC | CASSLGTSGSWKNEQYF
TRBJ2-6 | - | TRBV27 | - | TGTGCCAGCACCTCATACAGGAAATCTGGGGCCAACGTCCTGACTTTC | CASTSYRKSGANVLTF
TRBJ1-4 | TRBD1 | TRBV5-1 | - | TGCGCCAGCAGGCCGGACAGGAGTAATGAAAAACTGTTTTTT | CASRPDRSNEKLFF
TRBJ1-2 | - | TRBV19 | - | TGTGCCAGTAGGTTACAGGGAATCCCCTATGGCTACACCTTC | CASRLQGIPYGYTF
TRBJ1-1 | - | TRBV13 | - | TGTGCCAGCAGCCCCGGGCCGGGCGGTCGGAACACTGAAGCTTTCTTT | CASSPGPGGRNTEAFF
TRBJ1-1 | - | TRBV4-3 | - | TGCGCCAGCAGCCCCCAAGCGGGAATGGGCACTGAAGCTTTCTTT | CASSPQAGMGTEAFF
TRBJ1-3 | - | TRBV2 | - | TGTGCCAGCAGCTTCGTCTCTTACTCTGGAAACACCATATATTTT | CASSFVSYSGNTIYF
TRBJ1-5 | - | TRBV7-9 | - | TGTGCCAGCAGCCCAGCGGGGTCAGGGACGGATCAGCCCCAGCATTTT | CASSPAGSGTDQPQHF
TRBJ2-3 | TRBD1 | TRBV7-2 | - | TGTGCCAGCAGCACACGGACAGGGAGGAAAACAGATACGCAGTATTTT | CASSTRTGRKTDTQYF
TRBJ2-2 | - | TRBV7-6 | - | TGTGCCAGCAGCTTAGCATCCACGAACACCGGGGAGCTGTTTTTT | CASSLASTNTGELFF
TRBJ2-1 | - | TRBV4-1 | once | TGCGCCAGCAGCCAAGATCACTTTTATTTCCCCAATGAGCAGTTCTTC | CASSQDHFYFPNEQFF
TRBJ2-1 | - | TRBV29-1 | - | TGCAGCGTTGAAGATCCTCGGGACCGAGCCTACAATGAGCAGTTCTTC | CSVEDPRDRAYNEQFF
TRBJ2-7 | - | TRBV20-1 | - | TGCAGTGCTAGGAGGTTTAACGAGCAGTACTTC | CSARRFNEQYF
TRBJ2-5 | TRBD2 | TRBV4-3 | - | TGCGCCAGCAGCCAAGCGACTAGCGGGAGCTTGGGACAAGAGACCCAGTACTTC | CASSQATSGSLGQETQYF
TRBJ2-7 | TRBD1 | TRBV27 | - | TGTGCCAGCAGTTTACGTGGGACAGGGATATACGAGCAGTACTTC | CASSLRGTGIYEQYF
TRBJ2-5 | - | TRBV21-1 | - | TGTGCCAGCAGCCAGAGGGGGAGACAGGGGGTAGGAGAGACCCAGTACTTC | CASSQRGRQGVGETQYF
TRBJ2-1 | - | TRBV6-5 | - | TGTGCCAGCAGCTGGGGAAGCTCCTACAATGAGCAGTTCTTC | CASSWGSSYNEQFF
TRBJ2-7 | - | TRBV4-2 | - | TGTGCCAGCAGCCAAGCGACGGGGCAGGGACCGGAGTACTTC | CASSQATGQGPEYF
TRBJ1-3 | - | TRBV7-6 | - | TGTGCCAGCAGTCAAAGACCCCAGGGGTTGGGAAACACCATATATTTT | CASSQRPQGLGNTIYF
TRBJ2-1 | TRBD2 | TRBV7-9 | - | TGTGCCAGCAGCTCCGGGACTAGCGGGAGGTACAATGAGCAGTTCTTC | CASSSGTSGRYNEQFF
TRBJ2-3 | TRBD2 | TRBV28 | - | TGTGCCAGCAGTAGGACTAGCGGGGGAGATACGCAGTATTTT | CASSRTSGGDTQYF
TRBJ2-1 | TRBD2 | TRBV27 | once | TGTGCCAGCACCAGACTAGCGGGTCGTCTAAATGAGCAGTTCTTC | CASTRLAGRLNEQFF
TRBJ2-7 | TRBD1 | TRBV6-6 | few | TGTGCCAGCAGTTGGACCTACAGGGGGGATCAGTACTTC | CASSWTYRGDQYF
TRBJ1-4 | TRBD1 | TRBV19 | - | TGTGCCAGTAGTATTGTACGCCTTAGGACAGGGATTGAAAAACTGTTTTTT | CASSIVRLRTGIEKLFF
TRBJ2-1 | - | TRBV21-1 | - | TGTGCCAGCACCGGGACTAGCGGGAGAAATCTTAAAAGGTTCTTC | CASTGTSGRNLKRFF
TRBJ2-2 | TRBD1 | TRBV2 | - | TGTGCCAGCACGTGGACAGGGGTGAGCACCGGGGAGCTGTTTTTT | CASTWTGVSTGELFF
TRBJ2-4 | - | TRBV7-2 | - | TGTGCCAGCAGCTTAGGCGGGCCCGGCAACATTCAGTACTTC | CASSLGGPGNIQYF
TRBJ1-2 | - | TRBV28 | - | TGTGCCAGCAGTTTACTTCAGGGGCGGGACTATGGCTACACCTTC | CASSLLQGRDYGYTF
TRBJ2-1 | TRBD2 | TRBV11-2 | - | TGTGCCAGCAGCTCACTAGCGGGAGCCTTCAATGAGCAGTTCTTC | CASSSLAGAFNEQFF
TRBJ1-5 | - | TRBV6-6 | - | TGTGCCAGCAGCCTTGGTCGCGCGGGGCAGCCCCAGCATTTT | CASSLGRAGQPQHF
TRBJ2-3 | TRBD1 | TRBV7-9 | - | TGTGCCAGCAGCGAACCGGGACAGGGTTTATATACGCAGTATTTT | CASSEPGQGLYTQYF
TRBJ2-1 | - | TRBV7-7 | - | TGTGCCAGCAGCCCGCCCTGGGAGCTTCACTACAATGAGCAGTTCTTC | CASSPPWELHYNEQFF
TRBJ2-1 | - | TRBV6-5 | - | TGTGCCAGCACCACGTGGGATAGGTGGAACAATGAGCAGTTCTTC | CASTTWDRWNNEQFF
TRBJ2-1 | TRBD2 | TRBV9 | - | TGTGCCAGCAGCGTAGGACTAGCGGGATCCTATGAGCAGTTCTTC | CASSVGLAGSYEQFF
TRBJ1-2 | - | TRBV5-6 | - | TGTGCCAGCAGCTTTCGGGTAATGGACAGAAGGGGCTACACCTTC | CASSFRVMDRRGYTF
TRBJ1-1 | - | TRBV6-7 | - | TGTGCCAGCAGTTACGGTCGTAAGTACACTGAAGCTTTCTTT | CASSYGRKYTEAFF
TRBJ2-7 | TRBD2 | TRBV7-2 | - | TGTGCCAGCAGCTTTCGGACTAGCGGGAGGGTGGCCGAGCAGTACTTC | CASSFRTSGRVAEQYF
TRBJ2-3 | - | TRBV9 | - | TGTGCCAGCAGCGTAGTAGGTGCAGATACGCAGTATTTT | CASSVVGADTQYF